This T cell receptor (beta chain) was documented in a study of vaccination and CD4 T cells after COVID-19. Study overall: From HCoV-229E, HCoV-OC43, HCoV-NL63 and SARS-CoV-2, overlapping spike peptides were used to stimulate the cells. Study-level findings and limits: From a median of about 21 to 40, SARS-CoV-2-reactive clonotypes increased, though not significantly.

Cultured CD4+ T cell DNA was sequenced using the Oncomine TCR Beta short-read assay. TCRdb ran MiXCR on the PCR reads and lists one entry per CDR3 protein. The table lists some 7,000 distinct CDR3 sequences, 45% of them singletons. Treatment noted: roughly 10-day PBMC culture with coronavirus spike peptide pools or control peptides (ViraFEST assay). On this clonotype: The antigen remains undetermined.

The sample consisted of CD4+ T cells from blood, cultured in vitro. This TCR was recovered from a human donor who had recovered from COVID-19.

The CDR3 bases are TGTGCCAGCAGTTACTTTAGGACATCCGAAGCTTTCTTT. Protein sequence: CASSYFRTSEAFF. This rearrangement joins TRBV6-5 to TRBJ1-1, with TRBD1 as a possible D gene (5 bases). Per the germline V gene, CDR1 is MNHEY and CDR2 is SVGAGI. Trimming left V 1 base short and J 8 bases short, with 11 bases between. There are 13 residues in the CDR3.